This T cell receptor (beta chain) emerged from a study of T cells in Graves' hyperthyroidism and ophthalmopathy. Across the whole study: The authors collected peripheral blood at initial diagnosis, before any treatment.

Amplification yielded TCR beta CDR3 regions, with RNA transcripts as the source. Using the HTBI primer set, a first-round RT-PCR was run on the TCR CDR3. TCRdb fed the multiplex PCR reads into MiXCR, producing one record per CDR3 protein. The sample holds hundreds of thousands of distinct CDR3 sequences; 38% are singletons and the top ten take approximately 8.7%. A lack of ophthalmopathy progression within 18 months defined stable Graves' hyperthyroidism. The study excluded patients with uncontrolled infection, other autoimmune disease, pregnancy or lactation. Specimen: blood. The source of this sequence is a man between 18 and 29 years old with Graves' hyperthyroidism.

DNA of the CDR3: TGCAGTGCTAGAGAATTGGGTAGGGACGCCTACATTTATCAGCCCCAGCATTTT. It translates to CSARELGRDAYIYQPQHF. V usage is TRBV20-1 and J usage is TRBJ1-5, with a tentative D call TRBD1 (5 bases). Trimming took off 0 bases at V and 5 bases at J, with 23 bases between the two ends. The CDR3 totals 18 residues. The germline V gene has CDR1 DFQATT and CDR2 SNEGSKA (reference sequence).